Presented here are 29 T cell receptor beta chains from one specimen sequenced in a study of tissue T cells after allogeneic stem cell transplantation. Time point denoted: mouse harvest day 14 after allogeneic transplant. The graft held 10^6 splenic CD5+ T cells and 10^7 T-cell-depleted bone marrow cells. Sequenced by immunoSEQ multiplex PCR; TCRdb stores in-frame clones only, minus some. The data hold thousands of clones, with roughly 45% observed a single time. Sequencing was carried out using gut tissue. These receptor sequences come from a female BALB/c mouse given C57BL/6 T cells with graft-versus-host disease after an allogeneic hematopoietic cell transplant.

Details on this clone: Gene names are the mouse ones. The sequence runs out 1 residue before the end of the CDR3; the remainder is reconstructed from the germline J gene. The chain carries TRBV26 and TRBJ2-4; 12 bases line up with TRBD2. V lost 2 bases, J lost 6 bases, and 0 bases stayed unmatched. The CDR3 contains 14 residues. Germline CDR1 KGHPV, CDR2 FQNQEV (reference sequence). Incomplete CDR3 DNA: TGTGCCAGCAGTCTGGACTGGGGGGGCAACACCTTGTAC. It codes for CASSLDWGGNTLY. The full CDR3 protein is CASSLDWGGNTLYF.

Concerning this clone itself: Gene names are mouse gene names. Read sequence stops 1 residue before the CDR3 end, and the germline J gene provides the missing end. The chain carries TRBV22 and TRBJ1-1; the table's D call TRBD1 went unverified against the DNA. TRBV22 is designated a pseudogene. The CDR3 loop spans 11 amino acids. CDR3 sequence reads: CASKEGTEVFF. CDR3 DNA, as far as it was read: TGTGCCAGCAAAGAGGGCACAGAAGTCTTC.

With respect to this clone: Gene and germline names: mouse. The read gets to within 1 residue of the CDR3 end, and the germline J gene fills in the rest. The V gene is TRBV1, the J gene TRBJ1-1, with a weak D call TRBD1 (6 bases). The germline V gene encodes CDR1 NSQYPW and CDR2 LRSPGD (reference sequence). The CDR3 spans 14 residues. Deletions cut 1 base from V and 3 bases from J, with 9 bases between. The CDR3 bases that were read are TGCACCTGCAGTGCAGGAAGGGGGGACACAGAAGTCTTC. Its protein is CTCSAGRGDTEVF. The complete CDR3 reads CTCSAGRGDTEVFF.

In the case of this clone: Each gene name is a mouse one. The read ends 1 residue shy of where the CDR3 ends; the end is completed using the germline J gene. This chain links TRBV4 with TRBJ2-1, with 11 positions matching TRBD2. CDR1 and CDR2 from the germline V gene are LGHDT and YNNKQL (reference sequence). V lost 4 bases, J lost 3 bases, and 2 bases stayed unmatched. The CDR3 runs to 15 residues. CDR3 protein: CASSSDWGGYAEQFF. The sequenced CDR3 bases are TGTGCCAGCAGCTCCGACTGGGGGGGCTATGCTGAGCAGTTC.

There are a few counts of this clone. Genes here carry mouse names. The read terminates 1 residue ahead of where the CDR3 ends, so the germline J gene completes it. This chain links TRBV31 with TRBJ2-7; tentative D call: TRBD1 (6 bases). V was pared by 4 bases and J by 4 bases, with 11 bases between. Germline-derived CDR1 and CDR2 are GKSSPN and SITVG. This CDR3 is 12 amino acids long. The part of the CDR3 DNA that was read is TGTGCCTGGACCCCTCAGGGGTATGAACAGTAC. Its protein product is CAWTPQGYEQY. The entire CDR3 sequence reads CAWTPQGYEQYF.

Turning to this clone: Germline and genes: mouse. With the read ending 1 residue before the CDR3 end, the germline J gene is used to fill in that end. The V and J genes are TRBV3 and TRBJ2-5, with 9 bases lining up with TRBD2. The CDR3 extends over 14 amino acids. V lost 4 bases to trimming and J lost 2 bases; unmatched junction nucleotides: 1. Germline V gene lookup returns CDR1 SNHLY and CDR2 FYNGKV (reference sequence). CDR3 sequence: CASSYWGAQDTQYF. The part of the CDR3 DNA that was read is TGTGCCAGCAGCTACTGGGGGGCCCAAGACACCCAGTAC.

A remark on this clone: Gene names are the mouse ones. The read terminates 1 residue ahead of where the CDR3 ends, so the germline J gene completes it. This chain joins TRBV15 and TRBJ1-1; D not resolved. The CDR3 is 11 amino acids. In germline, CDR1 is SGHND, CDR2 FRSKSL. Deletions cut 2 bases from V and 2 bases from J, with 0 bases between. The chain's CDR3 is CASSLNTEVFF. The DNA read from the CDR3 is TGTGCCAGCAGTTTAAACACAGAAGTCTTC.

Concerning this clone itself: Mouse germline and gene names are used. Read data end 1 residue before the CDR3 end; the end is taken from the germline J gene. The J gene is TRBJ2-7, the V gene TRBV13-2; 10 nucleotides line up with TRBD1. The V gene's germline CDR1 is NNHNN and CDR2 SYGAGS (reference sequence). The CDR3 is 14 amino acids. Trimming at V came to 7 bases and at J to 2 bases, leaving 6 bases not matched to a gene. This CDR3 is CASSPGQGAYEQYF. CDR3 DNA, as far as it was read: TGTGCCAGCAGTCCTGGACAGGGGGCCTATGAACAGTAC.

To note about this clone: Mouse gene names and germline throughout. The DNA ends 1 residue before the CDR3 does, and the rest of the CDR3 is filled in from the germline J gene. This chain joins TRBV23 and TRBJ2-5; the DNA was not used to check the table's D call, TRBD2. Germline assignment: CDR1 KGHTA and CDR2 FQNQQP. The CDR3 contains 13 residues. The CDR3 here is CSSSRTGQDTQYF. The sequenced CDR3 bases are TGCTCCAGCAGTCGGACTGGGCAAGACACCCAGTAC.

For this clone: Gene names follow the mouse nomenclature. The CDR3 goes on 1 residue after the read ends, and that part is filled in from the germline J gene. The chain uses TRBV31 and TRBJ2-5; 10 bases line up with TRBD2. The CDR3 contains 14 residues. With 1 base clipped from V and 4 bases from J, the junction kept 2 bases outside the gene matches. Germline CDR1 and CDR2: GKSSPN and SITVG. The part of the CDR3 DNA that was read is TGTGCCTGGAGTCCGACTGGGGGGAAAGACACCCAGTAC. This codes for CAWSPTGGKDTQY. The full CDR3 protein is CAWSPTGGKDTQYF.

As regards this clone: Gene names follow the mouse nomenclature. CDR3 in amino acids: CASSQDRGLQNTLYF. CDR3 bases read: TGTGCCAGCAGCCAAGACAGGGGGCTTCAAAACACCTTGTAC. V gene TRBV2 combines with J gene TRBJ2-4; 8 nucleotides align to TRBD1. The read terminates 1 residue before the CDR3 end, so the remaining end is supplied by the germline J gene. Germline CDR1 is LGHNA and CDR2 is YSYQKL. V was clipped by 0 bases and J by 2 bases; unmatched bases: 1. The CDR3 spans 15 residues.

As regards this clone: The gene names given are mouse names. The read ends 1 residue early relative to the CDR3; the germline J gene fills the gap. This chain connects TRBV23 to TRBJ1-2. Germline CDR1 KGHTA, CDR2 FQNQQP. The CDR3 extends over 14 amino acids. CDR3 in amino acids: CSSSHDGANSDYTF. The sequenced part of the CDR3 DNA is TGCTCCAGCAGTCATGACGGTGCAAACTCCGACTACACC.

Of note for this clone: Gene names denote mouse genes. The CDR3 loop reads CASRGTGGRGGAEQFF. The part of the CDR3 DNA that was read is TGTGCCAGCAGGGGGACTGGGGGGCGTGGGGGTGCTGAGCAGTTC. The V and J genes are TRBV14 and TRBJ2-1; 12 bases are shared with TRBD2. The read ends 1 residue shy of where the CDR3 ends; the end is completed using the germline J gene. Germline CDR1 reads SGHDT; CDR2 reads FRDEAV. The CDR3 has 16 amino acids. After removal of 5 bases from V and 6 bases from J, the junction contained 9 bases not matched to a gene.

By sample fraction, this clone is medium-sized. Gene names are the mouse ones. The CDR3 end is not reached by the read, which stops 1 residue before it; the germline J gene fills it in. This chain joins TRBV29 and TRBJ2-4; a weak D match, TRBD2 (5 bases). CDR1 MSHET and CDR2 SYDVDS come from the germline V gene. This CDR3 has 13 residues. Trimming stripped 6 bases from V and 0 bases from J, with 7 bases between. The CDR3 protein is CASRWGSQNTLYF. The covered CDR3 bases are TGTGCTAGCAGATGGGGTAGTCAAAACACCTTGTAC.

Points on this clone: An end of the junction differs from the germline gene, which may be a read error. Gene names follow the mouse nomenclature. The read comes to an end 1 residue before the CDR3 does, leaving the germline J gene to fill in the end. The rearrangement links TRBV13-3 to TRBJ2-7; D not resolved. The CDR3 contains 12 residues. The germline CDR1 and CDR2 sequences are NNHDY and SYVADS. The CDR3 DNA, read in part, is TGTCCCAGCAGCCCGCGGGGCTATGAACAGTAC. It specifies CPSSPRGYEQY. The CDR3 in its entirety is CPSSPRGYEQYF.

This clone came up a few times. The genes are named according to mouse. The read halts 1 residue ahead of the CDR3 end, with the missing end drawn from the germline J gene. The chain uses TRBV24 and TRBJ2-7, with 8 bases that match TRBD1. The germline V gene encodes CDR1 KGHTA and CDR2 FRNEEI. This CDR3 contains 12 residues. V lost 8 bases to trimming and J lost 7 bases; unmatched junction nucleotides: 7. Incomplete CDR3 DNA: TGTGCCAGCCCTGGACAGGGTTGGGAACAGTAC. Translation: CASPGQGWEQY. The complete CDR3 sequence is CASPGQGWEQYF.

On this clone: Genes here carry mouse names. From the germline J gene comes the end of the CDR3, since the read stops 1 residue before it. The V and J genes are TRBV12-1 and TRBJ2-5, with D tentatively TRBD1 (6 bases). Trimming removed 0 bases from V and 4 bases from J, with 7 bases in between. This CDR3 is 13 amino acids long. The germline V gene encodes CDR1 SGHSN and CDR2 HYEKVE. The CDR3 here is CASSLRDKDTQYF. Incomplete CDR3 DNA: TGTGCCAGCTCTCTCCGGGACAAAGACACCCAGTAC.

This clone was seen just once. The gene names here belong to mouse. The read comes to an end 1 residue before the CDR3 does, leaving the germline J gene to fill in the end. This rearrangement joins TRBV19 to TRBJ2-7; 9 positions agree with TRBD2. V trimming: 7 bases; J trimming: 2 bases; junction bases outside the gene matches: 7. Germline lookup yields CDR1 FNHDT and CDR2 SITEND (reference sequence). The CDR3 is 14 residues long. The CDR3 reads CASGDAGGAYEQYF. The part of the CDR3 DNA that was read is TGTGCCAGCGGTGATGCTGGGGGGGCCTATGAACAGTAC.

Of note for this clone: Gene names and germline refer to mouse. The read terminates 1 residue before the CDR3 end, so the remaining end is supplied by the germline J gene. V gene TRBV12-1 combines with J gene TRBJ2-4, with D possibly TRBD2 on 5 matching bases. V was clipped by 4 bases and J by 0 bases, with 13 bases between them. Germline V lookup: CDR1 SGHSN, CDR2 HYEKVE. The CDR3 is 15 residues long. The CDR3 sequence is CASSPRLSSQNTLYF. CDR3 DNA, as far as it was read: TGTGCCAGCTCGCCCCGACTGTCTAGTCAAAACACCTTGTAC.

This clone rates as medium-sized (0.01 to 0.1%). Mouse germline and gene names are used. The read finishes 1 residue shy of the CDR3 end, and the germline J gene is used to complete it. V is TRBV13-3 and J is TRBJ2-5; D remains unclear. V was cut by 2 bases and J by 1 base, with 2 bases left in between. This CDR3 is built from 12 residues. CDR1 NNHDY and CDR2 SYVADS come from the germline V gene. CDR3 DNA (partial): TGTGCCAGCAGTGACGACCAAGACACCCAGTAC. It translates to CASSDDQDTQY. The CDR3 as a whole reads CASSDDQDTQYF.

This clone has a handful of counts. These gene names are mouse names. The read stops 1 residue short of the end of the CDR3; the missing end is completed from the germline J gene. V and J are TRBV26 and TRBJ1-1; D is uncertain. Trimming pared 2 bases from V and 0 bases from J, leaving 4 bases between. Germline CDR1 is KGHPV and CDR2 is FQNQEV (reference sequence). This CDR3 is 13 amino acids long. Partial CDR3 DNA: TGTGCCAGCAGTCTGACAGCAAACACAGAAGTCTTC. Amino acids: CASSLTANTEVF. In full, the CDR3 reads CASSLTANTEVFF.

In regard to this clone: Gene names refer to mouse genes. Read sequence stops 1 residue before the CDR3 end, and the germline J gene provides the missing end. This chain uses TRBV3 with TRBJ2-4; TRBD2 aligns across 7 bases. Looked up from germline, CDR1 is SNHLY and CDR2 is FYNGKV (reference sequence). The CDR3 runs 15 residues. With V trimmed by 1 base and J by 0 bases, 1 base remained unmatched. The sequenced part of the CDR3 DNA is TGTGCCAGCAGCTTAGTTGGGGGGAGTCAAAACACCTTGTAC. This sequence encodes CASSLVGGSQNTLY. The CDR3 in full is CASSLVGGSQNTLYF.

As for this clone: Mouse germline and gene names are used. The part of the CDR3 DNA that was read is TGTGCAAGCAGACTGGGGGCAGGCACCGGGCAGCTCTAC. Translated: CASRLGAGTGQLY. The entire CDR3 protein reads CASRLGAGTGQLYF. V gene TRBV16 combines with J gene TRBJ2-2; 8 bases line up with TRBD2. The read gets to within 1 residue of the CDR3 end, and the germline J gene fills in the rest. This CDR3 has 14 amino acids. With 6 bases clipped from V and 4 bases from J, the junction kept 4 bases outside the gene matches. From germline, CDR1 is SGHSA and CDR2 FRNQAP.

Comments on this clone: The genes and germline here are from mouse. The CDR3 is cut off 1 residue early in the read; its end comes from the germline J gene. The chain has TRBV26 and TRBJ2-5; 8 nucleotides agree with TRBD1. V lost 6 bases and J lost 5; bases outside the gene matches: 4. CDR1 and CDR2 from the germline V gene are KGHPV and FQNQEV (reference sequence). The CDR3 length is 13 residues. The CDR3 reads CASSQGARDTQYF. The sequenced CDR3 bases are TGTGCCAGCAGCCAGGGGGCGCGAGACACCCAGTAC.

This clone has more than one count but fewer than ten. The gene names here belong to mouse. The read ends 1 residue before the CDR3 terminus; that terminus is restored from the germline J gene. The V call is TRBV16, the J call TRBJ2-7, with no clear D. The CDR3 length is 13 residues. V gave up 4 bases and J gave up 9 bases, with 16 bases separating them. Germline CDR1 is SGHSA and CDR2 is FRNQAP. CDR3 sequence: CASSSSSLMGQYF. The CDR3 bases that were read are TGTGCAAGCAGCTCTTCCTCTTTAATGGGACAGTAC.

This clone was counted only a few times. Genes and germline come from the mouse. This CDR3 is CASSLEGGDTLYF. Partial CDR3 DNA: TGTGCCAGCAGTCTGGAAGGGGGAGACACCTTGTAC. The chain has TRBV26 and TRBJ2-4; tentative D call: TRBD1 (6 bases). Read coverage stops 1 residue before the CDR3 terminus; the germline J gene supplies the remainder. Between the trimmed V and J ends, which lost 2 bases and 7 bases, there was a span of 10 bases. The CDR3 contains 13 residues. From germline, CDR1 is KGHPV and CDR2 FQNQEV (reference sequence).

This clone occurred a few times. The genes are named according to mouse. The read comes to an end 1 residue before the CDR3 does, leaving the germline J gene to fill in the end. The chain recombines TRBV13-2 with TRBJ2-1, with 10 bases identical to TRBD2. Germline CDR1 NNHNN, CDR2 SYGAGS (reference sequence). The CDR3 is made up of 15 amino acids. J was trimmed by 5 bases and V by 0 bases; bases with no gene match: 2. Incomplete CDR3 DNA: TGTGCCAGCGGTGATGATCTGGGGGGGCATGCTGAGCAGTTC. Translation: CASGDDLGGHAEQF. The whole CDR3 sequence reads CASGDDLGGHAEQFF.

Comments on this clone: Genes and germline are mouse. The CDR3 end falls 1 residue outside the read, so it is completed with the germline J gene. The chain is built from TRBV15 and TRBJ2-5; TRBD1 matches 10 bases. Germline V gives CDR1 SGHND, CDR2 FRSKSL. The CDR3 totals 16 residues. Losses at the gene ends were 1 base for V and 0 bases for J; bases not matched to a gene: 1. The CDR3 loop is CASSLGTGGNQDTQYF. The CDR3 bases that were read are TGTGCCAGCAGTTTAGGGACAGGGGGTAACCAAGACACCCAGTAC.

As concerns this clone: Genes here carry mouse names. Read coverage stops 1 residue before the CDR3 terminus; the germline J gene supplies the remainder. The V and J genes are TRBV19 and TRBJ2-2; 7 bases match TRBD1. J was trimmed by 3 bases and V by 4 bases; bases with no gene match: 3. Germline V gene sequence: CDR1 FNHDT, CDR2 SITEND (reference sequence). The CDR3 runs 14 residues. Partial CDR3 DNA: TGTGCCAGCAGTGACAGGGTGGACACCGGGCAGCTCTAC. Protein: CASSDRVDTGQLY. The entire CDR3 sequence reads CASSDRVDTGQLYF.